This TCR beta chain stems from a study of blood T cell repertoires in COVID-19. In the original processing: Amplified reference gene primers provided the basis for estimating nucleated cell counts. Here immunoSEQ multiplex PCR was the method, and the copy in TCRdb shows in-frame clones only, minus some. V, J and clone size derive from that table, while D and trimming were established from the DNA sequence. There are nearly 350,000 clones in the sample; approximately 90% occur only once, and under 3.5% lies in the top ten. V was pared by 5 bases and J by 2 bases, with 1 base of the junction left unmatched. Germline V lookup: CDR1 MNHEY, CDR2 SVGAGI. The CDR3 runs 13 residues.

The specimen sequenced was peripheral blood. This TCR was recovered from a woman aged 18-35 years who had recovered from COVID-19. The rearrangement joins TRBV6-5 to TRBJ1-2; 8 nucleotides align to TRBD1. The CDR3 loop is CASSRTGNYGYTF. The CDR3 bases are TGTGCCAGCAGTCGGACAGGGAACTATGGCTACACCTTC.